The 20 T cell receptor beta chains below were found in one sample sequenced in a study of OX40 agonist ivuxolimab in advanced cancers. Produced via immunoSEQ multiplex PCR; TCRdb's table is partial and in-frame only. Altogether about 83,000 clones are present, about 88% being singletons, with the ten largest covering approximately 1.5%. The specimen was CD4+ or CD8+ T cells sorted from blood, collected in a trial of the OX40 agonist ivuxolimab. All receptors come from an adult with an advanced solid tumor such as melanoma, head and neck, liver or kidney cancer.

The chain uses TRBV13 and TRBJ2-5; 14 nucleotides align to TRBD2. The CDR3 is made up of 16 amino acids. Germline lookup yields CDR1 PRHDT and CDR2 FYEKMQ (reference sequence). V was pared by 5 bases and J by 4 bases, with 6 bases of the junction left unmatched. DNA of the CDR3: TGTGCCAGCAGCGGGGGACTAGCGGGGGCAGGAGAGACCCAGTACTTC. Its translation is CASSGGLAGAGETQYF.

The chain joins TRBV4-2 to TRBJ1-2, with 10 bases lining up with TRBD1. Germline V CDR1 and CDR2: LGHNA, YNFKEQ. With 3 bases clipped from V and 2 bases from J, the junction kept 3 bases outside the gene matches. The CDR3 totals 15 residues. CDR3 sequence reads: CASSQGGQGNYGYTF. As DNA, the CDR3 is TGTGCCAGCAGCCAGGGGGGACAGGGGAACTATGGCTACACCTTC.

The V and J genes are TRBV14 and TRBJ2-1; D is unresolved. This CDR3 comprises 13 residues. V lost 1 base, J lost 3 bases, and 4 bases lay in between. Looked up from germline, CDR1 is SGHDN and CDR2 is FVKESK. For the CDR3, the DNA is TGTGCCAGCAGCCAAGGGGTCTACAATGAGCAGTTCTTC. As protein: CASSQGVYNEQFF.

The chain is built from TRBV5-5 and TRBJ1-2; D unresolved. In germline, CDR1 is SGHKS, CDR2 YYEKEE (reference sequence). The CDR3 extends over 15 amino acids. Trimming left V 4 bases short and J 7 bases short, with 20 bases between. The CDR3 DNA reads TGTGCCAGCAGCCAAGCAGAGGGAACGACTTCTGGCTACACCTTC. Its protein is CASSQAEGTTSGYTF.

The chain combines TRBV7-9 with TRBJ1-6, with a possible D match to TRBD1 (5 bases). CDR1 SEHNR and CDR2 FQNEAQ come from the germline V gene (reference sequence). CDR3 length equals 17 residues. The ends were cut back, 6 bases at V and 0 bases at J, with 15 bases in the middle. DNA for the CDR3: TGTGCCAGCAGAGGGTCACAGGCCAGCTCCTATAATTCACCCCTCCACTTT. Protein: CASRGSQASSYNSPLHF.

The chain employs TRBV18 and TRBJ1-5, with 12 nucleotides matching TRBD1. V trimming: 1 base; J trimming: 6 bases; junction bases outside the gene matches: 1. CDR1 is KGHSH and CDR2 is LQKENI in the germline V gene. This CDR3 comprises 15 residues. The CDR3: CASSPRDRGLQPQHF. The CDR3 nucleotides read TGTGCCAGCTCACCACGGGACAGGGGGCTTCAGCCCCAGCATTTT.

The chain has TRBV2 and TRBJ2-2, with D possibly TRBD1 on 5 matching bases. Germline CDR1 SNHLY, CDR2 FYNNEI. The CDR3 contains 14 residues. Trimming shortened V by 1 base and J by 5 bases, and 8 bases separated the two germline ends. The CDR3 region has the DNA TGTGCCAGCAGTGAAGGGGCAGGGACCGGGGAGCTGTTTTTT. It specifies CASSEGAGTGELFF.

The CDR3 DNA is TGCGCCAGCAGCTTGGTCACAGGGGAGAGCTCCTACAATGAGCAGTTCTTC. Translation gives CASSLVTGESSYNEQFF. The chain couples TRBV5-1 to TRBJ2-1; TRBD1 aligns across 7 bases. V lost 0 bases and J lost 0; bases outside the gene matches: 6. Germline V gene data show CDR1 as SGHRS and CDR2 as YFSETQ. The length of the CDR3 is 17 residues.

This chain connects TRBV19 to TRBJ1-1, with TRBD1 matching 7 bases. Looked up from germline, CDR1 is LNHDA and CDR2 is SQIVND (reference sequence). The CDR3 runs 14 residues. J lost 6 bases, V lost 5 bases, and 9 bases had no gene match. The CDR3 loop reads CASSPDRVSAEAFF. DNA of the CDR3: TGTGCCAGTAGTCCCGACAGGGTATCGGCTGAAGCTTTCTTT.

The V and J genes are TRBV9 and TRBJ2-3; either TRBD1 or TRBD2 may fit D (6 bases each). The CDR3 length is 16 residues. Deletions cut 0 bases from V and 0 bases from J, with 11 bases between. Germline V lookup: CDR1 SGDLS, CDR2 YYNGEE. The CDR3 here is CASSVDREASTDTQYF. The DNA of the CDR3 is TGTGCCAGCAGCGTAGACAGGGAGGCTAGCACAGATACGCAGTATTTT.

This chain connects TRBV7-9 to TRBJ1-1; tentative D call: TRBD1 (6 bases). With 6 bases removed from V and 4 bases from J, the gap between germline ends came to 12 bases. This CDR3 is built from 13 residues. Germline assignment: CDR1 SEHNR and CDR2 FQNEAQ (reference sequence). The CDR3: CASRYTGPTEAFF. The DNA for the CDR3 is TGTGCCAGCAGATACACAGGGCCCACTGAAGCTTTCTTT.

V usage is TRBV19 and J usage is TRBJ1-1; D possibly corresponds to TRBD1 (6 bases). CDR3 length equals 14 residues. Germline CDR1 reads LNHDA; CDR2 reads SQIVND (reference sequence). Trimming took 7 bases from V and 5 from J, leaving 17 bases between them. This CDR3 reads CASIANRDRTEAFF. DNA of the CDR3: TGTGCCAGTATCGCTAACAGGGATCGGACTGAAGCTTTCTTT.

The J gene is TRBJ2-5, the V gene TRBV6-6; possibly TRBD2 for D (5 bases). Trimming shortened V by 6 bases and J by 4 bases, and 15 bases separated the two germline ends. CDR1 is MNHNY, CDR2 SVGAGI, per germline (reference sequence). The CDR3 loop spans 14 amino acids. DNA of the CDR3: TGTGCCAGCAGGCAGGCCAGCGGTGGAGAGACCCAGTACTTC. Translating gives CASRQASGGETQYF.

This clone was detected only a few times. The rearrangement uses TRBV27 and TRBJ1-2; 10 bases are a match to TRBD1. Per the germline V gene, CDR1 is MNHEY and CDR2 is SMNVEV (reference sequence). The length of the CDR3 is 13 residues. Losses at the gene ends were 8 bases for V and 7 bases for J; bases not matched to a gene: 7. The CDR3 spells CASRTGGGGGYTF. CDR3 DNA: TGTGCCAGCCGGACAGGGGGAGGGGGTGGCTACACCTTC.

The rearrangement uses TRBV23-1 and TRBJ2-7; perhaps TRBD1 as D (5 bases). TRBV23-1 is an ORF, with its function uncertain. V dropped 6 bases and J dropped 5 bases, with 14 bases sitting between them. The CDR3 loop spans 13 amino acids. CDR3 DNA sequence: TGCGCCAGCAGAGCAGGGAATTACGACGAGCAGTACTTC. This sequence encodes CASRAGNYDEQYF.

Here the CDR3 reads CAIPDRANTGELFF. The DNA of the CDR3 is TGTGCCATTCCGGACAGGGCGAACACCGGGGAGCTGTTTTTT. V and J are TRBV10-3 and TRBJ2-2, with 8 positions matching TRBD1. CDR1 ENHRY and CDR2 SYGVKD come from the germline V gene. Unmatched junction bases numbered 3, after V lost 9 bases and J lost 0 bases. This CDR3 comprises 14 residues.

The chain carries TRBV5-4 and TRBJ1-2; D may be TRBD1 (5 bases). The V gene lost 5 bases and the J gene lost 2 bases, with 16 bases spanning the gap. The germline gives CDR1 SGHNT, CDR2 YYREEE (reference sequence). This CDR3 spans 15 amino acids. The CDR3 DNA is TGTGCCAGCAGACGGAGGGACGCCGGGAACTATGGCTACACCTTC. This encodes CASRRRDAGNYGYTF.

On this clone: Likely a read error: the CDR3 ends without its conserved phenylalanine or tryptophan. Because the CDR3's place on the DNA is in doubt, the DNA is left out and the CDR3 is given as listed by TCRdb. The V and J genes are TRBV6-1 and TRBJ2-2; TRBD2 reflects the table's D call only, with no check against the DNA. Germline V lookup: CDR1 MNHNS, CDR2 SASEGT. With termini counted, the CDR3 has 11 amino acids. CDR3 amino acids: CASSHAGRTEA.

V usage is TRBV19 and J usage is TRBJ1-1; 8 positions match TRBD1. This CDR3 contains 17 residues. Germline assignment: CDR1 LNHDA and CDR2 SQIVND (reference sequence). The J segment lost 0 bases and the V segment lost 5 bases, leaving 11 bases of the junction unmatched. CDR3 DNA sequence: TGTGCCAGTAGTTGGCCAGGGGGCAATCAGATGAACACTGAAGCTTTCTTT. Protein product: CASSWPGGNQMNTEAFF. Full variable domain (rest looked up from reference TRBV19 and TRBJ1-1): DGGITQSPKYLFRKEGQNVTLSCEQNLNHDAMYWYRQDPGQGLRLIYYSQIVNDFQKGDIAEGYSVSREKKESFPLTVTSAQKNPTAFYLCASSWPGGNQMNTEAFFGQGTRLTVV.

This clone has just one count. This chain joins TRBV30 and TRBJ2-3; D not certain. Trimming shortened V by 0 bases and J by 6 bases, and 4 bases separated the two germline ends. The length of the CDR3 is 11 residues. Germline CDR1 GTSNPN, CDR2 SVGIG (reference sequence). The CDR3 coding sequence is TGTGCCTGGAGTGTATCGGATACGCAGTATTTT. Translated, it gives CAWSVSDTQYF.